This is a list of T cell receptor beta chains from one sample in a study of radiation and T cells in renal cell carcinoma. The assay was immunoSEQ multiplex PCR, and TCRdb's table has in-frame clones only and misses some. Of 95,000 to 150,000 clones in the sample, around 81% are singletons; the top ten hold approximately 5%. Material: blood, obtained from a patient whose treatment included radiotherapy and nephrectomy. Receptors were obtained from a man aged 50 or older with renal cell carcinoma. CDR3s include the opening cysteine and the closing phenylalanine or tryptophan. The D gene is left open where the match is weak. Size values are once, few and many counts, or a class for expanded clones, and some rows have none.

j_gene,abundance,v_gene,d_gene,CDR3nt,CDR3aa
TRBJ1-1,once,TRBV6-5,NA,TGTGCCAGCAGTTACTCGATCTCGGAGAACACTGAAGCTTTCTTT,CASSYSISENTEAFF
TRBJ1-1,NA,TRBV6-1,NA,TGTGCCAGCAGCTCCGGGGGCGCGGACACTGAAGCTTTCTTT,CASSSGGADTEAFF
TRBJ1-5,NA,TRBV30,TRBD1,TGTGCCTGGAGTATCCGGACAGGGGATGGCAATCAGCCCCAGCATTTT,CAWSIRTGDGNQPQHF
TRBJ2-7,NA,TRBV6-5,TRBD2,TGTGCCAGCAGTTACTCGAGCGGGGCCCTCTACGAGCAGTACTTC,CASSYSSGALYEQYF
TRBJ1-2,few,TRBV28,NA,TGTGCCAGCAGTAGGACCAGGGATGGCTACACCTTC,CASSRTRDGYTF
TRBJ2-7,NA,TRBV5-1,NA,TGCGCCAGCAGCTTGGAGGACAGCCGCTACGAGCAGTACTTC,CASSLEDSRYEQYF
TRBJ2-1,NA,TRBV4-1,NA,TGCGCCAGCAGCCAAGATTGGATCAGGGCTCTTCTGGATTACAATGAGCAGTTCTTC,CASSQDWIRALLDYNEQFF
TRBJ2-1,NA,TRBV28,NA,TGTGCCAGCAGTTTGGTGTCAGGCAATGAGCAGTTCTTC,CASSLVSGNEQFF
TRBJ2-1,NA,TRBV5-1,NA,TGCGCCAGCAGCTTGGTATTCTATGAGCAGTTCTTC,CASSLVFYEQFF
TRBJ2-6,NA,TRBV4-3,TRBD2,TGCGCCAGCAGCCCGAGGACTAGCGGGGGAGCCTCTGGGGCCAACGTCCTGACTTTC,CASSPRTSGGASGANVLTF
TRBJ2-7,NA,TRBV6-5,TRBD1,TGTGCCAGCAGTTACGGACAGGGGGTGAGTAGCTACGAGCAGTACTTC,CASSYGQGVSSYEQYF
TRBJ2-2,NA,TRBV5-1,TRBD2,TGCGCCAGCCGGGAGGTCACCGGGGAGCTGTTTTTT,CASREVTGELFF
TRBJ2-2,NA,TRBV27,TRBD2,TGTGCCAGCAGCTCCCTCATCCCCTCCAGACTAGCGGGATCCACCGGGGAGCTGTTTTTT,CASSSLIPSRLAGSTGELFF
TRBJ1-5,few,TRBV2,NA,TGTGCCAGCAGATTGACAGGTGCTCAGCCCCAGCATTTT,CASRLTGAQPQHF
TRBJ2-5,NA,TRBV5-4,NA,TGTGCCAGCAGCTTGGGGGCGGGGGCCACCATAGAGACCCAGTACTTC,CASSLGAGATIETQYF
TRBJ2-1,many,TRBV7-2,NA,TGTGCCAGTTCCACCCCTAAGGGGAATGAGCAGTTCTTC,CASSTPKGNEQFF
TRBJ1-1,NA,TRBV9,NA,TGTGCCAGCAGCCCCGGGGCTGGCGTGAACACTGAAGCTTTCTTT,CASSPGAGVNTEAFF
TRBJ2-1,NA,TRBV6-1,TRBD1,TGTGCCAGCAGTGAACAGGGGGCTACCTACAATGAGCAGTTCTTC,CASSEQGATYNEQFF
TRBJ2-7,NA,TRBV7-2,NA,TGTGCCAGCAGCTCACCCCCCCCACAAGCGTACGAGCAGTACTTC,CASSSPPPQAYEQYF
TRBJ2-1,NA,TRBV29-1,NA,TGCAGCGTTGATGCGAGTAGCGCAAGCTCCTACAATGAGCAGTTCTTC,CSVDASSASSYNEQFF
TRBJ1-6,once,TRBV27,TRBD1,TGTGCCAGCAGTTTAGCCGCTCCGGTGACAGGGTATAATTCACCCCTCCACTTT,CASSLAAPVTGYNSPLHF
TRBJ2-1,NA,TRBV4-1,NA,TGCGCCAGCAGCCGAACGGGACTCACGGCTTCAATTGGCAATGAGCAGTTCTTC,CASSRTGLTASIGNEQFF
TRBJ2-3,NA,TRBV6-5,NA,TGTGCCAGCAGTTCCATAAGGAGGGTGGACACAGATACGCAGTATTTT,CASSSIRRVDTDTQYF
TRBJ1-3,few,TRBV2,NA,TGTGCCAGCAGTGCTCAACTATACTCTGGAAACACCATATATTTT,CASSAQLYSGNTIYF
TRBJ2-7,NA,TRBV5-1,TRBD2,TGCGCCAGCAGCCCGGGACTAGCGAACTACGAGCAGTACTTC,CASSPGLANYEQYF
TRBJ2-1,NA,TRBV5-1,NA,TGCGCCAGCAGCTTTTTACCGGATAATGAGCAGTTCTTC,CASSFLPDNEQFF
TRBJ1-3,few,TRBV30,NA,TGTGCCTGGAGTGTAATGGGCTCCTCTGGAAACACCATATATTTT,CAWSVMGSSGNTIYF